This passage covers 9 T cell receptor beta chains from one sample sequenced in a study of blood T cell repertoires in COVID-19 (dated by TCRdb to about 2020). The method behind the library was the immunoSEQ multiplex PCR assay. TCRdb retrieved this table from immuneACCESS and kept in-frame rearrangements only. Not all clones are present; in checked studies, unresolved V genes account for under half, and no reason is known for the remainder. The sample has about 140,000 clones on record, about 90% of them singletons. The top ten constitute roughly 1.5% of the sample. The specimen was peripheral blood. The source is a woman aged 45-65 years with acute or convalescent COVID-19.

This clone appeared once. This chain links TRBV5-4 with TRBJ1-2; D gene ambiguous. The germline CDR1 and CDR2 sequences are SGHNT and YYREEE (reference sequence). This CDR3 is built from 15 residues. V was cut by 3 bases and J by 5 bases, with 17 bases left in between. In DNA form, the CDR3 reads TGTGCCAGCAGCTCCCTGGGCAGCCCAGAATATGGCTACACCTTC. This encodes CASSSLGSPEYGYTF.

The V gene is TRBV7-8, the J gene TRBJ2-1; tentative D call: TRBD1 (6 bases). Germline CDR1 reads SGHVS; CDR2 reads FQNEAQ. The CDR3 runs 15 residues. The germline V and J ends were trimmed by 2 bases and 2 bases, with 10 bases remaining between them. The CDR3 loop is CASSLLDRAYNEQFF. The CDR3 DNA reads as TGTGCCAGCAGCTTATTGGACAGAGCCTACAATGAGCAGTTCTTC.

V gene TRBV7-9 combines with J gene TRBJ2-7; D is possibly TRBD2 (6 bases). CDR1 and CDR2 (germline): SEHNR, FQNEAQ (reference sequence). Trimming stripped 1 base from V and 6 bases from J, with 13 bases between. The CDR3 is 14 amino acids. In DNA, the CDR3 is TGTGCCAGCAGCTTAGAGGGAGCCGGGGGCGAGCAGTACTTC. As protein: CASSLEGAGGEQYF.

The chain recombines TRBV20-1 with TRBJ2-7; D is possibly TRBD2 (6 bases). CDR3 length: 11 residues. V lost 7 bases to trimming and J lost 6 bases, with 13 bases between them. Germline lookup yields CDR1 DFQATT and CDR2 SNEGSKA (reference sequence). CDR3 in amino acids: CSGGPGGEQYF. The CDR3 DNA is TGCAGTGGTGGGCCCGGGGGCGAGCAGTACTTC.

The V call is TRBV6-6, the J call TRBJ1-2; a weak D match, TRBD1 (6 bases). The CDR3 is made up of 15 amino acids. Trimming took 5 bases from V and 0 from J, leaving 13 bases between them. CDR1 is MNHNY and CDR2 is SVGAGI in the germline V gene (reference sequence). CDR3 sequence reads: CASSEGDRANYGYTF. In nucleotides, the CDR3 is TGTGCCAGCAGTGAGGGGGACCGTGCTAACTATGGCTACACCTTC.

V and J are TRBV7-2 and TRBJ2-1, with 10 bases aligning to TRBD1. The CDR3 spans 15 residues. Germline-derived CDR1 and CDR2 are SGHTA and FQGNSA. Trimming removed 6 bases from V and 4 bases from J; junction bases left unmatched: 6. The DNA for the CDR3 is TGTGCCAGCAGTGGCCCGGGACAGGGGTACAATGAGCAGTTCTTC. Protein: CASSGPGQGYNEQFF.

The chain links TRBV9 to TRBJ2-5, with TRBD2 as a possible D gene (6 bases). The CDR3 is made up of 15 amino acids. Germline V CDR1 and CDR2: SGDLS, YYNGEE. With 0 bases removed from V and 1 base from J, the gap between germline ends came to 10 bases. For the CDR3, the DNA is TGTGCCAGCAGCGTAGGCGGGGTGCTCCAAGAGACCCAGTACTTC. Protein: CASSVGGVLQETQYF.

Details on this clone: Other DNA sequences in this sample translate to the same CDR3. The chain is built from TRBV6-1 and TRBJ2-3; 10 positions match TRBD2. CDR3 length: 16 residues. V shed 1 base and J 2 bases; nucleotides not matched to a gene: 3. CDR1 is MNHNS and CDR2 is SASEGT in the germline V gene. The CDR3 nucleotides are TGTGCCAGCAGTGAAGTTCTAGCGGGGGCCACAGATACGCAGTATTTT. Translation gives CASSEVLAGATDTQYF.

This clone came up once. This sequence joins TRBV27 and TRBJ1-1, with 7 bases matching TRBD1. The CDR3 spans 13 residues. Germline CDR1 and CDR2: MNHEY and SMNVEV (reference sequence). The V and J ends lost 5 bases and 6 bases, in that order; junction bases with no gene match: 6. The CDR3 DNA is TGTGCCAGCAGTCCCCAAGGGACAGCTGAAGCTTTCTTT. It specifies CASSPQGTAEAFF.